Sequencing of this TCR beta chain was carried out in a study of tumor-infiltrating lymphocytes in localized non-small cell lung cancer. Findings and limits, study-wide: Tumors had more T cell infiltration than uninvolved lung, per TCRbeta sequencing and CD3 counts. Technical variation could not be separated from intratumor heterogeneity here. IM1 and IM2 tumors showed no difference in T-cell fraction. Recurrence-free survival showed no association with tumor T-cell fraction.

Profiled with immunoSEQ multiplex PCR; TCRdb holds only in-frame clones, not every one. The sample includes fewer than 12,000 clones, nearly 65% seen only once; the top ten take around 8.4%. V lost 1 base and J lost 3; bases outside the gene matches: 3. This CDR3 spans 16 amino acids. Germline CDR1 is SGHTA and CDR2 is FQGNSA. On this clone itself: The antigen is undetermined.

The sample consisted of lung tumor tissue. The chain recombines TRBV7-2 with TRBJ2-1, with 10 bases matching TRBD2. This TCR came from a human donor with non-small cell lung cancer. The DNA of the CDR3 is TGTGCCAGCAGCTTAGTGTCTAGCGGGAGCTACAATGAGCAGTTCTTC. The encoded protein is CASSLVSSGSYNEQFF.